Presented here are 15 T cell receptor beta chains from one specimen sequenced in a study of blood T cell repertoires in COVID-19 (dated by TCRdb to 2018 to 2021). The library came from the immunoSEQ multiplex PCR assay. TCRdb took over this immuneACCESS table, retaining in-frame rearrangements with V and J assigned. Such tables are incomplete; in checked studies, under half of the missing clones stem from an unresolved V gene, and the remainder is unexplained. The sample includes 130,000 to 150,000 clones, with around four fifths observed a single time. The ten biggest clones cover around 6.5% of the sample. The specimen sequenced was PBMCs or T cells enriched from blood (not recorded which). These receptors were collected from a woman between 35 and 50 years old who had recovered from COVID-19.

This clone was seen a few times. The chain carries TRBV6-5 and TRBJ1-5; 8 bases fit TRBD1. The CDR3 runs to 13 residues. V lost 6 bases and J lost 6; bases outside the gene matches: 4. Germline loops: CDR1 MNHEY, CDR2 SVGAGI. The DNA for the CDR3 is TGTGCCAGCAGCTCAGGGGGCGGTCAGCCCCAGCATTTT. Translation gives CASSSGGGQPQHF.

This clone was seen many times. The chain combines TRBV5-6 with TRBJ2-4; D ambiguous. Trimming took 4 bases from V and 2 from J, leaving 10 bases between them. This CDR3 region has 14 residues. Germline CDR1 reads SGHDT; CDR2 reads YYEEEE. This chain's CDR3 is CASSRPESKNIQYF. In DNA form, the CDR3 reads TGTGCCAGCAGCAGACCGGAGTCCAAAAACATTCAGTACTTC. Filled out from reference TRBV5-6 and TRBJ2-4, the complete variable domain reads DAGVTQSPTHLIKTRGQQVTLRCSPKSGHDTVSWYQQALGQGPQFIFQYYEEEERQRGNFPDRFSGHQFPNYSSELNVNALLLGDSALYLCASSRPESKNIQYFGAGTRLSVL.

The rearrangement uses TRBV19 and TRBJ2-1, with 7 bases aligning to TRBD2. The germline V gene encodes CDR1 LNHDA and CDR2 SQIVND (reference sequence). The CDR3 loop spans 14 amino acids. J was trimmed by 0 bases and V by 8 bases; bases with no gene match: 4. CDR3 amino acids: CASVRGSSYNEQFF. Written as DNA, the CDR3 is TGTGCCAGTGTGCGGGGGAGCTCCTACAATGAGCAGTTCTTC.

This sequence joins TRBV29-1 and TRBJ2-3, with D tentatively TRBD1 (6 bases). The CDR3 extends over 13 amino acids. The germline V gene encodes CDR1 SQVTM and CDR2 ANQGSEA. V dropped 7 bases and J dropped 4 bases, with 15 bases sitting between them. CDR3 in amino acids: CSASRGGPDTQYF. The CDR3 DNA is TGCAGCGCCTCACGTGGGGGCCCAGATACGCAGTATTTT.

The V gene is TRBV18, the J gene TRBJ1-1; D unresolved. The CDR3 loop spans 15 amino acids. CDR1 KGHSH and CDR2 LQKENI come from the germline V gene. Trimming stripped 3 bases from V and 2 bases from J, with 13 bases between. The CDR3 reads CASSPTSNLNTEAFF. Here the CDR3 DNA reads TGTGCCAGCTCACCGACATCGAATCTTAACACTGAAGCTTTCTTT.

J is TRBJ1-6 and V is TRBV14, with D possibly TRBD1 on 6 matching bases. The CDR3 contains 14 residues. The V and J ends lost 6 bases and 13 bases respectively, with 19 bases between them. Germline CDR1 is SGHDN and CDR2 is FVKESK. The CDR3 nucleotides are TGTGCCAGCAGACCCGGGACACCGGGGTCCCCCCTCCACTTT. This translates into CASRPGTPGSPLHF.

This clone was counted only a few times. The V and J genes are TRBV10-1 and TRBJ1-5; the match to TRBD1 covers 9 bases. Losses at the gene ends were 6 bases for V and 6 bases for J; bases not matched to a gene: 6. The CDR3 consists of 14 residues. The germline V gene encodes CDR1 WNHNN and CDR2 SYGVQD (reference sequence). The CDR3 bases are TGCGCCAGCAGACAGGACAGGGGCGCTCAGCCCCAGCATTTT. As protein: CASRQDRGAQPQHF.

Regarding this clone: Other DNA sequences in this sample translate to the same CDR3. This chain links TRBV27 with TRBJ1-5; D possibly corresponds to TRBD1 (6 bases). The V gene lost 4 bases and the J gene lost 7 bases, with 14 bases spanning the gap. CDR3 length: 14 amino acids. Germline V gene lookup returns CDR1 MNHEY and CDR2 SMNVEV (reference sequence). The CDR3 DNA follows: TGTGCCAGCAGTTCCCCTGGGGGCGGCCAGCCCCAGCATTTT. It is translated as CASSSPGGGQPQHF.

This rearrangement joins TRBV4-1 to TRBJ2-7; D ambiguous. V lost 5 bases to trimming and J lost 0 bases, with 14 bases between them. The CDR3 covers 15 residues. Germline CDR1 is MGHRA and CDR2 is YSYEKL. The CDR3 DNA reads as TGCGCCAGCAGCTCGAGGCCAGAAAGCTCCTACGAGCAGTACTTC. It encodes CASSSRPESSYEQYF.

This chain uses TRBV11-3 with TRBJ2-1; D is perhaps TRBD2 (7 bases). The ends were cut back, 2 bases at V and 9 bases at J, with 8 bases in the middle. CDR3 length equals 12 residues. Germline V gene sequence: CDR1 SGHNT, CDR2 YENEEA. The CDR3 nucleotides read TGTGCCAGCAGCTTAAGGGGGGGTGAGCAGTTCTTC. Translated, it gives CASSLRGGEQFF.

The CDR3 region has the DNA TGTGCCAGCAGCTTAGTTAATCTTTATGGCTACACCTTC. Translating gives CASSLVNLYGYTF. The V gene is TRBV13, the J gene TRBJ1-2; D unresolved. CDR3 length equals 13 residues. Trimming stripped 1 base from V and 5 bases from J, with 8 bases between. Germline CDR1 is PRHDT and CDR2 is FYEKMQ (reference sequence).

The chain recombines TRBV15 with TRBJ1-1; 10 positions agree with TRBD1. V dropped 3 bases and J dropped 5; count of bases not matched to a gene: 6. The CDR3 consists of 15 residues. Germline V gives CDR1 LNHNV, CDR2 YYDKDF (reference sequence). The CDR3 DNA sequence: TGTGCCACCAGCAGGGGGACAGGGGAGAAAACTGAAGCTTTCTTT. It specifies CATSRGTGEKTEAFF. Using reference TRBV15 and TRBJ1-1 for the parts outside the CDR3, the full variable domain is DAMVIQNPRYQVTQFGKPVTLSCSQTLNHNVMYWYQQKSSQAPKLLFHYYDKDFNNEADTPDNFQSRRPNTSFCFLDIRSPGLGDTAMYLCATSRGTGEKTEAFFGQGTRLTVV.

This sequence joins TRBV5-5 and TRBJ1-5; D is perhaps TRBD1 (5 bases). CDR1 is SGHKS, CDR2 YYEKEE, per germline (reference sequence). V lost 3 bases, J lost 6 bases, and 13 bases lay in between. This CDR3 contains 14 residues. The CDR3 reads CASSWGERRQPQHF. The CDR3 bases are TGTGCCAGCAGCTGGGGGGAAAGGCGTCAGCCCCAGCATTTT.

V usage is TRBV9 and J usage is TRBJ1-4; maybe TRBD1 (6 bases). CDR3 length: 16 residues. The V gene's germline CDR1 is SGDLS and CDR2 YYNGEE. The V end was cut by 1 base, the J end by 3 bases, with 13 bases between. CDR3 loop: CASSVSQGGSNEKLFF. CDR3 coding DNA: TGTGCCAGCAGCGTATCACAGGGTGGATCTAATGAAAAACTGTTTTTT.

The rearrangement joins TRBV30 to TRBJ2-7; 7 nucleotides align to TRBD2. Germline V gene lookup returns CDR1 GTSNPN and CDR2 SVGIG (reference sequence). The trim removed 5 bases at V and 2 bases at J, leaving 3 bases unmatched. The CDR3 runs to 12 residues. CDR3: CAWGGGAYEQYF. For the CDR3, the DNA is TGTGCCTGGGGGGGAGGGGCCTACGAGCAGTACTTC.